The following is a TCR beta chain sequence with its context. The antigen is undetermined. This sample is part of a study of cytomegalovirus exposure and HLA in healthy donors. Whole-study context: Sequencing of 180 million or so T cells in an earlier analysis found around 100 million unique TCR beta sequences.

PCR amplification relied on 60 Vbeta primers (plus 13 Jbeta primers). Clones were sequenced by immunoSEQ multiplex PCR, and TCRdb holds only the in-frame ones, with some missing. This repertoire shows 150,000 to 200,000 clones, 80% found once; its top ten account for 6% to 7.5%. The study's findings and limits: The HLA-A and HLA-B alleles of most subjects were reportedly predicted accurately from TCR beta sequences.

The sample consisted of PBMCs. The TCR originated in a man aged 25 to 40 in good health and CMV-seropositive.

CDR3 in DNA: TGTGCCAGCAGCTTAAGATGGGGGGATTCTGGAAACACCATATATTTT. It codes for CASSLRWGDSGNTIYF. V and J are TRBV7-2 and TRBJ1-3; D is possibly TRBD1 (5 bases). CDR1 is SGHTA, CDR2 FQGNSA, per germline. V was shortened by 2 bases and J by 1 base, with 12 bases between the two germline ends. This CDR3 region has 16 residues.